The clone carrying this T cell receptor beta chain was detected many times. The antigen remains undetermined. CDR3 size: 12 residues. Per the germline V gene, CDR1 is DFQATT and CDR2 is SNEGSKA (reference sequence). V was cut by 3 bases and J by 6 bases, with 10 bases left in between. This record comes from a study of T cell repertoires in cytomegalovirus infection. Study-wide background: In public TCR beta signatures, there were indications of both CMV infection and matching HLA type.

A single record per CDR3 protein comes from TCRdb applying MiXCR to the reads. The sample shows 200,000 to 300,000 distinct CDR3 sequences, about 12% of them seen only once. Regarding the study as a whole: Cumulative public TCR beta family frequency identified CMV carriers with the relevant HLA. HLA-C-restricted CMV-specific TCR beta clonotypes prevailed in the ex vivo response.

Sequencing was performed on PBMCs. This TCR was sampled from a human donor in good health (CMV status not recorded). Some clones in this sample may be carry-over from other donors' samples. The chain carries TRBV20-1 and TRBJ2-3; D not resolved. The DNA for the CDR3 is TGCAGTGCTAGTGCACCCAGCGATACGCAGTATTTT. Protein product: CSASAPSDTQYF.